These 26 T cell receptor beta chains share one sample of origin, sequenced in a study of cytomegalovirus exposure and HLA in healthy donors. Use of 60 Vbeta and 13 Jbeta primers characterized the PCR. Some clones are missing from TCRdb's copy, which holds only in-frame ones; the method was immunoSEQ multiplex PCR. This sample lists around 70,000 clones; its ten largest clones have under 6.5%. Sequencing used PBMCs. These receptors came from a man aged 35 to 55 in good health and CMV-seronegative.

This sequence joins TRBV2 and TRBJ2-7; 9 bases agree with TRBD1. Germline V lookup: CDR1 SNHLY, CDR2 FYNNEI. The CDR3 covers 14 residues. The V segment lost 2 bases and the J segment 4 bases; nucleotides outside the gene matches: 3. The chain's CDR3 is CASSEMTGGYEQYF. Here the CDR3 DNA reads TGTGCCAGCAGTGAAATGACAGGGGGGTACGAGCAGTACTTC.

CDR3 bases: TGCGCCAGCAGCTTACTTACAGGGAACGCGGATTCACCCCTCCACTTT. Translated, it gives CASSLLTGNADSPLHF. This chain connects TRBV5-1 to TRBJ1-6; TRBD1 might be the D (6 bases). V was pared by 2 bases and J by 8 bases, with 17 bases between. CDR1 is SGHRS, CDR2 YFSETQ, per germline. The CDR3 covers 16 residues.

V and J are TRBV29-1 and TRBJ1-3; D is unclear. The germline gives CDR1 SQVTM, CDR2 ANQGSEA. V lost 7 bases to trimming and J lost 5 bases, with 12 bases between them. The CDR3 spans 12 residues. The CDR3: CSGQSLRNTIYF. CDR3 coding DNA: TGCAGCGGCCAATCACTCCGAAACACCATATATTTT.

V gene TRBV7-8 combines with J gene TRBJ2-7, with 11 bases identical to TRBD2. CDR1 and CDR2 (germline): SGHVS, FQNEAQ. The junction had 3 bases not matched to a gene; V was cut back by 5 bases and J by 0 bases. The CDR3 runs to 15 residues. Written as DNA, the CDR3 is TGTGCCAGCAGCCTGGGACTAGCGGACTCCTACGAGCAGTACTTC. This translates into CASSLGLADSYEQYF.

The V call is TRBV5-1, the J call TRBJ2-5, with D possibly TRBD1 on 6 matching bases. The DNA end lines up better with TRBJ2-7; the J call may be wrong. The CDR3 totals 13 residues. From germline, CDR1 is SGHRS and CDR2 YFSETQ. CDR3 coding DNA: TGCGCCAGCAGCTTGGTAGGGGGCTACGAGCAGTACTTC. Translating it yields CASSLVGGYEQYF.

The chain joins TRBV5-1 to TRBJ1-5; 8 positions match TRBD1. The CDR3 runs to 14 residues. The V segment lost 0 bases and the J segment 9 bases; nucleotides outside the gene matches: 5. CDR1 is SGHRS, CDR2 YFSETQ, per germline. CDR3 DNA sequence: TGCGCCAGCAGCTTGGAGACAGGGGATGGGCCCCAGCATTTT. Amino acid sequence: CASSLETGDGPQHF.

The rearrangement links TRBV13 to TRBJ2-7, with TRBD2 matching 8 bases. Unmatched junction bases numbered 5, after V lost 5 bases and J lost 2 bases. The CDR3 contains 14 residues. CDR1 is PRHDT, CDR2 FYEKMQ, per germline (reference sequence). The CDR3 nucleotides are TGTGCCAGCAGCCCGACTAGCGTTACCTACGAGCAGTACTTC. Translation: CASSPTSVTYEQYF.

The gene calls are TRBV18 and TRBJ1-1, with 7 nucleotides matching TRBD1. The V gene's germline CDR1 is KGHSH and CDR2 LQKENI. This CDR3 contains 14 residues. Trimming took 2 bases from V and 4 from J; bases not matched to a gene: 4. The CDR3 here is CASSPNAGGTEAFF. The CDR3 nucleotides read TGTGCCAGCTCACCAAATGCAGGGGGCACTGAAGCTTTCTTT.

CDR3 DNA: TGTGCCATCACCTCGGGACAATACAATGAGCAGTTCTTC. The encoded protein is CAITSGQYNEQFF. V gene TRBV10-3 combines with J gene TRBJ2-1, with D perhaps matching TRBD1 (6 bases). V was cut by 7 bases and J by 4 bases, with 11 bases left in between. The CDR3 is made up of 13 amino acids. Germline CDR1 and CDR2: ENHRY and SYGVKD.

The chain combines TRBV19 with TRBJ2-5; a weak D match, TRBD2 (7 bases). CDR1 and CDR2 (germline): LNHDA, SQIVND (reference sequence). V was pared by 2 bases and J by 5 bases, with 15 bases between. The CDR3 runs to 15 residues. The CDR3 region has the DNA TGTGCCAGTAGTATACGGGGGGCGGTGATGGAGACCCAGTACTTC. Residues: CASSIRGAVMETQYF.

Note on this clone: The identical CDR3 is also encoded by other nucleotide sequences in the sample. The chain links TRBV5-1 to TRBJ2-5; no clear D. Germline CDR1 is SGHRS and CDR2 is YFSETQ. This CDR3 contains 12 residues. Trimming took off 0 bases at V and 4 bases at J, with 4 bases between the two ends. The DNA for the CDR3 is TGCGCCAGCAGCTTGGACGGAGAGACCCAGTACTTC. Amino acids: CASSLDGETQYF.

CDR3 protein: CASSFAGVNYGYTF. Written as DNA, the CDR3 is TGTGCCAGCAGCTTTGCAGGGGTGAACTATGGCTACACCTTC. The chain carries TRBV5-8 and TRBJ1-2; D might be TRBD1 (6 bases). V was trimmed by 2 bases and J by 2 bases, leaving 10 bases between them. Germline CDR1 is SGHTS and CDR2 is YDEGEE. The CDR3 runs 14 residues.

This sequence joins TRBV15 and TRBJ2-2; the match to TRBD1 covers 8 bases. Germline loops: CDR1 LNHNV, CDR2 YYDKDF (reference sequence). The J segment lost 0 bases and the V segment lost 0 bases, leaving 18 bases of the junction unmatched. This CDR3 spans 22 amino acids. The CDR3 nucleotides read TGTGCCACCAGCAGAGATAAAGGTACAGGGGGTAATTTCCTCCCGAACACCGGGGAGCTGTTTTTT. Translation: CATSRDKGTGGNFLPNTGELFF. Together with reference TRBV15 and TRBJ2-2, the CDR3 gives the full variable domain: DAMVIQNPRYQVTQFGKPVTLSCSQTLNHNVMYWYQQKSSQAPKLLFHYYDKDFNNEADTPDNFQSRRPNTSFCFLDIRSPGLGDTAMYLCATSRDKGTGGNFLPNTGELFFGEGSRLTVL.

The chain combines TRBV5-1 with TRBJ1-4; D may be TRBD1 (6 bases). This CDR3 spans 14 amino acids. Per germline, CDR1 SGHRS and CDR2 YFSETQ. Trimming took 2 bases from V and 8 from J, leaving 13 bases between them. The CDR3 reads CASSLQGFGEKLFF. The CDR3 DNA is TGCGCCAGCAGCTTACAGGGCTTCGGCGAAAAACTGTTTTTT.

The chain combines TRBV5-1 with TRBJ2-5, with a weak D call TRBD2 (6 bases). V lost 2 bases, J lost 1 base, and 12 bases lay in between. The germline CDR1 and CDR2 sequences are SGHRS and YFSETQ. The CDR3 contains 15 residues. CDR3 coding DNA: TGCGCCAGCAGCTTAGTGAGGGACTTCCAAGAGACCCAGTACTTC. Translation gives CASSLVRDFQETQYF.

The V and J genes are TRBV4-3 and TRBJ2-1, with D uncertain. CDR3 length: 16 amino acids. Germline V gene sequence: CDR1 LGHNA, CDR2 YSLEER. V lost 0 bases and J 9 bases, leaving 18 bases between the germline ends. The CDR3 region has the DNA TGCGCCAGCAGCCAAGATGCGTCTAGTCAGTTCGGTGAGCAGTTCTTC. The encoded protein is CASSQDASSQFGEQFF.

V gene TRBV19 combines with J gene TRBJ2-7; D is possibly TRBD1 (8 bases). Germline V gene lookup returns CDR1 LNHDA and CDR2 SQIVND (reference sequence). V lost 5 bases and J lost 3, with 17 bases in between. The CDR3 is 15 amino acids. The CDR3: CASSLAGDRSYEQYF. The CDR3, as DNA: TGTGCCAGTAGTCTCGCGGGGGACAGGAGCTACGAGCAGTACTTC.

The J gene is TRBJ1-1, the V gene TRBV2; 10 bases line up with TRBD1. CDR3 length: 17 amino acids. V dropped 3 bases and J dropped 0; count of bases not matched to a gene: 7. Germline V gives CDR1 SNHLY, CDR2 FYNNEI. CDR3 residues: CASSEGQGQILNTEAFF. The CDR3 nucleotides read TGTGCCAGCAGTGAGGGACAGGGGCAGATACTGAACACTGAAGCTTTCTTT.

The genes are TRBV5-4 and TRBJ2-5; 8 positions agree with TRBD1. With V trimmed by 4 bases and J by 5 bases, 7 bases remained unmatched. This CDR3 is 14 amino acids long. Per germline, CDR1 SGHNT and CDR2 YYREEE (reference sequence). The CDR3 region has the DNA TGTGCCAGCAGCGGACGACAGGGGAGGGAGACCCAGTACTTC. This gives the protein CASSGRQGRETQYF.

The J gene is TRBJ2-3, the V gene TRBV5-1; 7 positions agree with TRBD2. The CDR3 totals 13 residues. V lost 4 bases and J lost 5; bases outside the gene matches: 4. Germline V gives CDR1 SGHRS, CDR2 YFSETQ. In DNA, the CDR3 is TGCGCCAGCAGCCGCCCGGGAGGAGATACGCAGTATTTT. Its protein product is CASSRPGGDTQYF.

The CDR3 loop is CASLVSGNTIYF. Here the CDR3 DNA reads TGTGCCAGCCTCGTGTCTGGAAACACCATATATTTT. The V and J genes are TRBV6-6 and TRBJ1-3; D is uncertain. CDR1 and CDR2 (germline): MNHNY, SVGAGI (reference sequence). The CDR3 sequence is 12 residues long. V gave up 8 bases and J gave up 1 base, with 6 bases separating them.

The chain recombines TRBV5-1 with TRBJ2-7, with 9 bases that match TRBD2. Germline V CDR1 and CDR2: SGHRS, YFSETQ. The CDR3 consists of 18 residues. Germline trimming cut 5 bases from V and 0 bases from J; bases unmatched to any gene: 15. CDR3 region: CASRPTGASGAPSYEQYF. The CDR3 nucleotides read TGCGCCAGCAGACCCACGGGGGCTAGCGGGGCCCCCTCCTACGAGCAGTACTTC.

The chain has TRBV18 and TRBJ2-1; TRBD1 agrees at 8 bases. The V gene's germline CDR1 is KGHSH and CDR2 LQKENI. V was pared by 5 bases and J by 2 bases, with 5 bases of the junction left unmatched. This CDR3 has 15 amino acids. The chain's CDR3 is CASSFGQGTYNEQFF. The CDR3 region has the DNA TGTGCCAGCTCATTCGGACAGGGAACCTACAATGAGCAGTTCTTC.

The chain employs TRBV2 and TRBJ1-4; D perhaps matches TRBD1 (5 bases). Trimming removed 6 bases from V and 3 bases from J, with 8 bases in between. The CDR3 totals 13 residues. The germline V gene encodes CDR1 SNHLY and CDR2 FYNNEI. The CDR3 is CASRRGANEKLFF. CDR3 DNA: TGTGCCAGCAGGCGGGGCGCTAATGAAAAACTGTTTTTT.

The chain joins TRBV28 to TRBJ2-5; TRBD1 matches 11 bases. Matching the DNA end better, TRBJ2-7 makes the J call doubtful. The CDR3 has 14 residues. Germline V gene sequence: CDR1 MDHEN, CDR2 SYDVKM. The chain's CDR3 is CASSRTGGKDEQYF. As DNA, the CDR3 is TGTGCCAGCAGTCGGACAGGGGGCAAGGACGAGCAGTACTTC.

The chain joins TRBV7-2 to TRBJ2-5; D possibly corresponds to TRBD2 (5 bases). There are 16 residues in the CDR3. With 2 bases removed from V and 2 bases from J, the gap between germline ends came to 15 bases. Germline V gene sequence: CDR1 SGHTA, CDR2 FQGNSA. The CDR3 DNA reads TGTGCCAGCAGCTTATCACAAGGGAGAGGTCAAGAGACCCAGTACTTC. This gives the protein CASSLSQGRGQETQYF.